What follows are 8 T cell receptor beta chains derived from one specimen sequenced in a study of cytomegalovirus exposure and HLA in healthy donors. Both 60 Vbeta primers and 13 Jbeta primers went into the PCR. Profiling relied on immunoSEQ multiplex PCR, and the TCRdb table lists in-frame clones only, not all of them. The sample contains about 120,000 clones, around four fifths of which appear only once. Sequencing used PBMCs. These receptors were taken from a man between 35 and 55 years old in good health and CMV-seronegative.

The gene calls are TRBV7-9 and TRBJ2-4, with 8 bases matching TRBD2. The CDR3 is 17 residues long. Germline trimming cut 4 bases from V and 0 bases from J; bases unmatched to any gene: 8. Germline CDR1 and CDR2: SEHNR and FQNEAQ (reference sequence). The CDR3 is CASSSSLAAPAKNIQYF. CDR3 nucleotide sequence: TGTGCCAGCAGCTCCTCACTAGCGGCCCCAGCCAAAAACATTCAGTACTTC.

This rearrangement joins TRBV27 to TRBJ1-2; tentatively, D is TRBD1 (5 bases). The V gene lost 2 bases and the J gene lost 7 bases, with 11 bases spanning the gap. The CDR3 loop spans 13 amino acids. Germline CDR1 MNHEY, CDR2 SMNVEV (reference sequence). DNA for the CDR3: TGTGCCAGCAGTTTACAGGGTTTCGGTGGCTACACCTTC. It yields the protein CASSLQGFGGYTF.

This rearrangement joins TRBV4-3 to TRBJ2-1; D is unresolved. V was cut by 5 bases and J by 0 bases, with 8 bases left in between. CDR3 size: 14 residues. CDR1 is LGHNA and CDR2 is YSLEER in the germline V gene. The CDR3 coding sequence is TGCGCCAGCAGCGGGCCGAGCTCCTACAATGAGCAGTTCTTC. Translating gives CASSGPSSYNEQFF.

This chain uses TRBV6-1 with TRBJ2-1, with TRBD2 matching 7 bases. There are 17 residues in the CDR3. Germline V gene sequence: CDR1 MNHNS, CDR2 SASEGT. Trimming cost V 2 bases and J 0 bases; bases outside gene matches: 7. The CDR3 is CASSEITGGGSYNEQFF. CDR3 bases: TGTGCCAGCAGTGAAATTACGGGCGGGGGCTCCTACAATGAGCAGTTCTTC.

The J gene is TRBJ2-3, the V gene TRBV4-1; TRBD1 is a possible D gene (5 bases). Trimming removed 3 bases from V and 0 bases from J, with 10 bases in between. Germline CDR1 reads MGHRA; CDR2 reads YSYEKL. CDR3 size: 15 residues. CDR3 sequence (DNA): TGCGCCAGCAGCCAGCAGGGTCCCAGCACAGATACGCAGTATTTT. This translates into CASSQQGPSTDTQYF.

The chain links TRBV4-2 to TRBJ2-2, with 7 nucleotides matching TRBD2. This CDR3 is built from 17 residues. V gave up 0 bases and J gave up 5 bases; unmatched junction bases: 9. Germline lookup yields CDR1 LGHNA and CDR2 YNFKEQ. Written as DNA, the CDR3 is TGTGCCAGCAGCCAAGAACGCGCGGGAGTCGGTACCGGGGAGCTGTTTTTT. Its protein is CASSQERAGVGTGELFF.

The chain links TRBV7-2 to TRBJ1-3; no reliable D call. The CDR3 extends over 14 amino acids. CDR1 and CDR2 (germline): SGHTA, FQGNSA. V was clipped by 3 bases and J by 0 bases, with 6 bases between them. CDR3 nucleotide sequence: TGTGCCAGCAGCTTCCGCGACTCTGGAAACACCATATATTTT. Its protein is CASSFRDSGNTIYF.

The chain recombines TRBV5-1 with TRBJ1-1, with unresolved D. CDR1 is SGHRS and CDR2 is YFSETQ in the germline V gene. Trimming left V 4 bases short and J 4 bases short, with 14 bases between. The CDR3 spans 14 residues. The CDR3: CASSAGLLGTEAFF. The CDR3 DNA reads TGCGCCAGCAGCGCTGGACTTTTGGGCACTGAAGCTTTCTTT.